A single sample gave rise to the 9 T cell receptor beta chains below, sequenced in a study of OX40 agonist ivuxolimab in advanced cancers. Generated by immunoSEQ multiplex PCR, the TCRdb table keeps only in-frame clones and is missing some. This sample has tens of thousands of clones, with roughly 87% found just once. The specimen comprised CD4+ or CD8+ T cells sorted from blood, sampled in a trial of the OX40 agonist ivuxolimab. The receptors stem from an adult with an advanced solid tumor such as melanoma, head and neck, liver or kidney cancer.

This clone was picked up a small number of times. This chain connects TRBV7-9 to TRBJ2-7; 7 nucleotides line up with TRBD1. The CDR3 is 14 amino acids. V shed 4 bases, J shed 0 bases, and the junction held 3 bases outside the gene matches. Per germline, CDR1 SEHNR and CDR2 FQNEAQ (reference sequence). The CDR3 spells CASSSDRLSYEQYF. The DNA for the CDR3 is TGTGCCAGCAGCTCGGACAGGCTCTCCTACGAGCAGTACTTC.

The J gene is TRBJ2-5, the V gene TRBV7-9; D is perhaps TRBD1 (6 bases). The last part of the DNA fits TRBJ2-7 better; the J call may be wrong. Per the germline V gene, CDR1 is SEHNR and CDR2 is FQNEAQ (reference sequence). The CDR3 loop spans 15 amino acids. CDR3 residues: CASSLGMGASYEQYF. In DNA form, the CDR3 reads TGTGCCAGCAGCTTAGGCATGGGGGCATCCTACGAGCAGTACTTC.

This clone has only a few counts. This sample also contains other DNA sequences that code for the same CDR3. The genes are TRBV7-9 and TRBJ2-7; TRBD1 might be the D (5 bases). Looked up from germline, CDR1 is SEHNR and CDR2 is FQNEAQ (reference sequence). V shed 4 bases and J shed 4 bases, with 8 bases lying between them. The CDR3 runs 12 residues. The CDR3 loop is CASSSQGYEQYF. The CDR3 bases are TGTGCCAGCAGCTCGCAGGGATACGAGCAGTACTTC.

The chain recombines TRBV6-5 with TRBJ1-5, with TRBD1 as a possible D gene (6 bases). There are 14 residues in the CDR3. Germline values: CDR1 MNHEY, CDR2 SVGAGI. V lost 5 bases, J lost 6 bases, and 14 bases lay in between. The CDR3 here is CASSTGQYGQPQHF. The CDR3 bases are TGTGCCAGCAGTACCGGACAGTACGGTCAGCCCCAGCATTTT.

The genes are TRBV9 and TRBJ2-1; TRBD2 matches 8 bases. The J segment lost 7 bases and the V segment lost 0 bases, leaving 0 bases of the junction unmatched. Looked up from germline, CDR1 is SGDLS and CDR2 is YYNGEE. CDR3 length: 13 amino acids. The CDR3, as DNA: TGTGCCAGCAGCGTAGCGGGAGGGAATGAGCAGTTCTTC. As protein: CASSVAGGNEQFF.

This rearrangement joins TRBV7-9 to TRBJ2-7; the match to TRBD1 covers 10 bases. This CDR3 is built from 14 residues. CDR1 and CDR2 from the germline V gene are SEHNR and FQNEAQ (reference sequence). Trimming took 3 bases from V and 6 from J; bases not matched to a gene: 5. CDR3 DNA: TGTGCCAGCAGCTTGGGGACAGGGGTGGCCGAGCAGTACTTC. Its protein product is CASSLGTGVAEQYF.

J is TRBJ1-3 and V is TRBV25-1; 8 bases match TRBD1. V dropped 8 bases and J dropped 9; count of bases not matched to a gene: 15. The germline gives CDR1 MGHDK, CDR2 SYGVNS. The CDR3 has 15 amino acids. CDR3 nucleotides: TGTGCCAGCTCCTTGGCAGGGGGCGAGCGTGTCACCATATATTTT. This codes for CASSLAGGERVTIYF. Using reference TRBV25-1 and TRBJ1-3 for the parts outside the CDR3, the full variable domain is EADIYQTPRYLVIGTGKKITLECSQTMGHDKMYWYQQDPGMELHLIHYSYGVNSTEKGDLSSESTVSRIRTEHFPLTLESARPSHTSQYLCASSLAGGERVTIYFGEGSWLTVV.

The genes are TRBV30 and TRBJ1-2; 7 nucleotides match TRBD1. J lost 2 bases, V lost 5 bases, and 14 bases had no gene match. The CDR3 contains 16 residues. CDR1 is GTSNPN, CDR2 SVGIG, per germline (reference sequence). DNA of the CDR3: TGTGCCTGGGAGGGGGGAAGCGGACAGGCAAACTATGGCTACACCTTC. Translating gives CAWEGGSGQANYGYTF.

The chain combines TRBV7-9 with TRBJ2-3; no clear D. Trimming left V 5 bases short and J 1 base short, with 13 bases between. Looked up from germline, CDR1 is SEHNR and CDR2 is FQNEAQ (reference sequence). This CDR3 comprises 15 residues. The CDR3 loop is CASSVDGLRTDTQYF. CDR3 nucleotide sequence: TGTGCCAGCAGCGTTGACGGATTACGCACAGATACGCAGTATTTT.